This passage covers 9 T cell receptor beta chains from one sample sequenced in a study of memory CD4+ T cells and cytomegalovirus serostatus. Single viable CD3+CD4+CD8-CD45RO+ cells were sorted as the memory CD4+ T cells. Libraries were prepared by immunoSEQ multiplex PCR; TCRdb keeps only in-frame clonotypes and omits some of them. The sample has 25,000 to 40,000 clones; about 76% are singletons. Sequencing was carried out using memory CD4+ T cells from blood. These receptors came from an adult in good health and CMV-seronegative. Some clones in this sample may be carry-over from other donors' samples.

This clone has a handful of counts. The chain links TRBV2 to TRBJ2-1; D gene uncertain. The CDR3 has 11 amino acids. Germline V CDR1 and CDR2: SNHLY, FYNNEI. V lost 8 bases and J lost 2, with 4 bases in between. CDR3 sequence (DNA): TGTGCCAGCGCGGCCTACAATGAGCAGTTCTTC. It is translated as CASAAYNEQFF.

V is TRBV30 and J is TRBJ1-5; 7 bases line up with TRBD1. The CDR3 length is 13 residues. Germline-derived CDR1 and CDR2 are GTSNPN and SVGIG (reference sequence). V lost 3 bases to trimming and J lost 4 bases; unmatched junction nucleotides: 3. In DNA, the CDR3 is TGTGCCTGGAGGCAACAGGGGAATCAGCCCCAGCATTTT. Encoded protein: CAWRQQGNQPQHF.

The rearrangement uses TRBV10-3 and TRBJ2-7; 8 nucleotides agree with TRBD1. CDR1 and CDR2 from the germline V gene are ENHRY and SYGVKD. The CDR3 has 14 residues. V dropped 9 bases and J dropped 3; count of bases not matched to a gene: 10. The CDR3 loop reads CAIKTGTGLYEQYF. CDR3 DNA sequence: TGTGCCATTAAGACCGGGACAGGCCTCTACGAGCAGTACTTC.

V is TRBV6-1 and J is TRBJ1-4; possible D gene TRBD1, 5 bases. CDR1 is MNHNS and CDR2 is SASEGT in the germline V gene. V was cut by 3 bases and J by 7 bases, with 15 bases left in between. This CDR3 is built from 15 residues. CDR3 sequence: CASSDGSGVSEKLFF. CDR3 sequence (DNA): TGTGCCAGCAGTGACGGATCGGGGGTTAGTGAAAAACTGTTTTTT.

DNA for the CDR3: TGCGCCAGCAGCCTGAGAGGGGCAGACGGGGAGCTGTTTTTT. Translated: CASSLRGADGELFF. The chain carries TRBV5-1 and TRBJ2-2; D possibly uses TRBD1 or TRBD2 (5 bases each). Germline values: CDR1 SGHRS, CDR2 YFSETQ. The CDR3 is made up of 14 amino acids. Trimming took off 4 bases at V and 7 bases at J, with 14 bases between the two ends.

The V call is TRBV15, the J call TRBJ2-3; 8 nucleotides line up with TRBD2. V lost 6 bases and J lost 2; bases outside the gene matches: 4. Germline assignment: CDR1 LNHNV and CDR2 YYDKDF (reference sequence). The CDR3 runs 14 residues. The CDR3 DNA sequence: TGTGCCACCAGTCCGGGGGGGGACACAGATACGCAGTATTTT. Amino acid sequence: CATSPGGDTDTQYF.

The chain uses TRBV7-9 and TRBJ2-7, with D tentatively TRBD1 or TRBD2 (5 bases each). V shed 8 bases and J shed 5 bases, with 28 bases lying between them. The germline CDR1 and CDR2 sequences are SEHNR and FQNEAQ (reference sequence). This CDR3 comprises 17 residues. CDR3 sequence (DNA): TGTGCCAGCCAGGAGGACACCTCGGTCCTAGGGTTCCACGAGCAGTACTTC. Amino acids: CASQEDTSVLGFHEQYF.

The chain links TRBV5-5 to TRBJ2-7; possible D gene TRBD1, 6 bases. Germline V CDR1 and CDR2: SGHKS, YYEKEE (reference sequence). CDR3 length: 14 residues. The V end was cut by 3 bases, the J end by 3 bases, with 13 bases between. The CDR3 nucleotides read TGTGCCAGCAGCTCCGGGGACACTAGCTACGAGCAGTACTTC. It codes for CASSSGDTSYEQYF.

V is TRBV6-1 and J is TRBJ1-2, with D perhaps TRBD1 (5 bases). Germline lookup yields CDR1 MNHNS and CDR2 SASEGT. The CDR3 sequence is 13 residues long. Trimming pared 8 bases from V and 5 bases from J, leaving 15 bases between. CDR3 coding DNA: TGTGCCAGCCGAACCCAGGGTAGTTATGGCTACACCTTC. Translated: CASRTQGSYGYTF.